These 22 T cell receptor beta chains were all obtained from the same sample, sequenced in a study of T cells after posttransplantation cyclophosphamide. Profiling relied on immunoSEQ multiplex PCR, and the TCRdb table lists in-frame clones only, not all of them. The table has 34,000 or so clones, 91% seen once. Cells defined as naive were viable CD3+CD4+ or CD3+CD8+ and CCR7+CD45RA+CD45RO-CD95-CD27+CD28+. What was sequenced was naive CD4+ T cells sorted from blood. Receptor source: a man between 25 and 39 years old in good health and a related stem cell transplant donor.

The V call is TRBV7-9, the J call TRBJ1-1; D not certain. Per germline, CDR1 SEHNR and CDR2 FQNEAQ (reference sequence). Trimming took off 7 bases at V and 5 bases at J, with 8 bases between the two ends. This CDR3 is 11 amino acids long. Written as DNA, the CDR3 is TGTGCCAGCACCTCGGGGACTGAAGCTTTCTTT. It translates to CASTSGTEAFF.

A single count supports this clone. The chain is built from TRBV5-5 and TRBJ1-2; TRBD1 is a possible D gene (5 bases). Trimming removed 4 bases from V and 3 bases from J, with 16 bases in between. This CDR3 has 15 amino acids. The germline CDR1 and CDR2 sequences are SGHKS and YYEKEE (reference sequence). The CDR3 here is CASSPAPRDYYGYTF. The CDR3 region has the DNA TGTGCCAGCAGCCCAGCTCCCAGGGACTACTATGGCTACACCTTC.

The chain joins TRBV19 to TRBJ2-2; 9 bases are a match to TRBD2. In germline, CDR1 is LNHDA, CDR2 SQIVND (reference sequence). V was pared by 3 bases and J by 8 bases, with 10 bases of the junction left unmatched. The CDR3 loop spans 16 amino acids. CDR3 nucleotide sequence: TGTGCCAGTAGTATGTGGGATAGCGGGGGCTTGGGGGAGCTGTTTTTT. It encodes CASSMWDSGGLGELFF.

The chain links TRBV2 to TRBJ2-7; 7 nucleotides agree with TRBD1. V trimming: 8 bases; J trimming: 0 bases; junction bases outside the gene matches: 7. Germline V lookup: CDR1 SNHLY, CDR2 FYNNEI. This CDR3 region has 14 residues. CDR3: CASQGQRSSYEQYF. DNA for the CDR3: TGTGCCAGCCAGGGACAGCGAAGCTCCTACGAGCAGTACTTC.

This CDR3 reads CASSPGSTGQNEQYF. The CDR3 nucleotides are TGCGCCAGCAGCCCCGGAAGTACAGGGCAAAACGAGCAGTACTTC. This chain connects TRBV5-1 to TRBJ2-7, with a possible D match to TRBD1 (6 bases). V lost 4 bases and J lost 5, with 19 bases in between. CDR1 SGHRS and CDR2 YFSETQ come from the germline V gene. The CDR3 spans 15 residues.

The chain employs TRBV9 and TRBJ1-6; possibly TRBD1 for D (6 bases). The CDR3 contains 15 residues. Germline CDR1 and CDR2: SGDLS and YYNGEE. V was clipped by 0 bases and J by 7 bases, with 11 bases between them. CDR3 in amino acids: CASSVARTANSPLHF. Written as DNA, the CDR3 is TGTGCCAGCAGCGTAGCGAGGACAGCCAATTCACCCCTCCACTTT.

This chain uses TRBV9 with TRBJ2-1, with a tentative D call TRBD2 (6 bases). This CDR3 has 15 amino acids. Germline V CDR1 and CDR2: SGDLS, YYNGEE. The V end lost 0 bases, the J end lost 9 bases, and 16 bases lay between the germline ends. CDR3 sequence (DNA): TGTGCCAGCAGCGTAGTGGGACTTAAATCTGGTGAGCAGTTCTTC. Translated, it gives CASSVVGLKSGEQFF.

The J gene is TRBJ1-2, the V gene TRBV7-2; 8 bases are a match to TRBD1. J was trimmed by 8 bases and V by 5 bases; bases with no gene match: 1. Germline CDR1 SGHTA, CDR2 FQGNSA. The CDR3 spans 11 residues. The CDR3 nucleotides are TGTGCCAGCAGCGCAGGGGGCGGCTACACCTTC. This codes for CASSAGGGYTF.

This clone occurred once. This chain connects TRBV6-5 to TRBJ1-2; D might be TRBD1 (5 bases). Germline V gene sequence: CDR1 MNHEY, CDR2 SVGAGI. The CDR3 consists of 14 residues. Between the trimmed V and J ends, which lost 0 bases and 4 bases, there was a span of 9 bases. This CDR3 is CASSYSKTGYGYTF. CDR3 DNA: TGTGCCAGCAGTTACTCGAAAACAGGCTATGGCTACACCTTC.

The chain joins TRBV18 to TRBJ2-7; 7 nucleotides agree with TRBD1. V was clipped by 6 bases and J by 0 bases; unmatched bases: 11. From germline, CDR1 is KGHSH and CDR2 LQKENI. The length of the CDR3 is 16 residues. This chain's CDR3 is CASSPKGAGTSYEQYF. CDR3 coding DNA: TGTGCCAGCTCCCCCAAGGGGGCAGGTACCTCCTACGAGCAGTACTTC.

This clone appeared a single time. The rearrangement joins TRBV9 to TRBJ1-2; D gene ambiguous. The CDR3 extends over 15 amino acids. Trimming took 0 bases from V and 4 from J, leaving 13 bases between them. CDR1 is SGDLS and CDR2 is YYNGEE in the germline V gene. The CDR3 DNA reads TGTGCCAGCAGCGTAGGGGAGGTAGGCCTCTATGGCTACACCTTC. It yields the protein CASSVGEVGLYGYTF.

The V and J genes are TRBV19 and TRBJ1-4, with a weak D call TRBD1 (6 bases). The CDR3 totals 15 residues. Trimming stripped 6 bases from V and 7 bases from J, with 18 bases between. Germline V gene data show CDR1 as LNHDA and CDR2 as SQIVND (reference sequence). CDR3 bases: TGTGCCAGTAGCATCAGTAGGGGGTTGGGTGAAAAACTGTTTTTT. Translation gives CASSISRGLGEKLFF.

This rearrangement joins TRBV7-8 to TRBJ2-7; D might be TRBD1 (5 bases). The germline V and J ends were trimmed by 6 bases and 2 bases, with 11 bases remaining between them. Germline assignment: CDR1 SGHVS and CDR2 FQNEAQ. This CDR3 has 13 amino acids. CDR3 nucleotides: TGTGCCAGCAGTATTCTAGGGGCCTACGAGCAGTACTTC. This encodes CASSILGAYEQYF.

The V call is TRBV2, the J call TRBJ2-7; a possible D gene is TRBD2 (5 bases). Trimming took off 3 bases at V and 1 base at J, with 7 bases between the two ends. Germline V gene lookup returns CDR1 SNHLY and CDR2 FYNNEI. The CDR3 spans 13 residues. The CDR3 spells CASSERDSYEQYF. DNA for the CDR3: TGTGCCAGCAGTGAGAGGGATTCCTACGAGCAGTACTTC.

The chain couples TRBV5-8 to TRBJ1-6; D is unclear. This CDR3 spans 15 amino acids. Germline CDR1 is SGHTS and CDR2 is YDEGEE. Trimming took 4 bases from V and 7 from J, leaving 15 bases between them. The CDR3 DNA sequence: TGTGCCAGCAGCATGAGGGCAGGTGTAAATTCACCCCTCCACTTT. Its protein product is CASSMRAGVNSPLHF.

The V gene is TRBV6-1, the J gene TRBJ2-1, with D possibly TRBD1 on 7 matching bases. Trimming stripped 4 bases from V and 7 bases from J, with 20 bases between. The germline V gene encodes CDR1 MNHNS and CDR2 SASEGT. The CDR3 runs to 16 residues. The CDR3 is CASSGGDSLRVNEQFF. CDR3 DNA: TGTGCCAGCAGTGGCGGGGACAGTCTAAGGGTGAATGAGCAGTTCTTC.

The chain couples TRBV25-1 to TRBJ2-5, with a possible D match to TRBD2 (7 bases). V was clipped by 1 base and J by 2 bases, with 11 bases between them. Germline CDR1 and CDR2: MGHDK and SYGVNS. The CDR3 sequence is 15 residues long. The DNA for the CDR3 is TGTGCCAGCAGTGAATCCGGGGGGCCTCAAGAGACCCAGTACTTC. Amino acids: CASSESGGPQETQYF.

J is TRBJ1-2 and V is TRBV13; perhaps TRBD1 as D (5 bases). V was shortened by 4 bases and J by 1 base, with 28 bases between the two germline ends. Germline V CDR1 and CDR2: PRHDT, FYEKMQ (reference sequence). The CDR3 loop spans 20 amino acids. The CDR3 DNA follows: TGTGCCAGCAGCTCAAGGGGTACCGGCGCCAGCCCTCCTGTTAACTATGGCTACACCTTC. This translates into CASSSRGTGASPPVNYGYTF.

This clone has only one observation. The gene calls are TRBV19 and TRBJ1-5; 8 positions match TRBD1. Germline-derived CDR1 and CDR2 are LNHDA and SQIVND (reference sequence). V lost 6 bases and J lost 2; bases outside the gene matches: 9. CDR3 size: 16 residues. The CDR3 nucleotides read TGTGCCAGTAGGAACAGGGGGTTTGGAGGCAATCAGCCCCAGCATTTT. It translates to CASRNRGFGGNQPQHF.

The V call is TRBV10-1, the J call TRBJ2-3; TRBD1 agrees at 9 bases. The CDR3 has 16 amino acids. The germline CDR1 and CDR2 sequences are WNHNN and SYGVQD (reference sequence). J lost 0 bases, V lost 5 bases, and 6 bases had no gene match. In DNA form, the CDR3 reads TGCGCCAGCAGTACCGGGACAGGGTATAGCACAGATACGCAGTATTTT. Protein sequence: CASSTGTGYSTDTQYF.

This chain connects TRBV7-8 to TRBJ1-4, with D maybe TRBD1 (5 bases). CDR1 SGHVS and CDR2 FQNEAQ come from the germline V gene. CDR3 length: 14 amino acids. Trimming left V 0 bases short and J 8 bases short, with 10 bases between. The CDR3 protein is CASSLAPSGEKLFF. CDR3 coding DNA: TGTGCCAGCAGCTTAGCGCCTTCAGGGGAAAAACTGTTTTTT. The full variable domain, in which reference TRBV7-8 and TRBJ1-4 provide the parts outside the CDR3, is GAGVSQSPRYKVAKRGQDVALRCDPISGHVSLFWYQQALGQGPEFLTYFQNEAQLDKSGLPSDRFFAERPEGSVSTLKIQRTQQEDSAVYLCASSLAPSGEKLFFGSGTQLSVL.

CDR3 in DNA: TGTGCCAGTAGTATCTGGGACAGAGCCGCCGGGGAGCTGTTTTTT. Amino acids: CASSIWDRAAGELFF. V is TRBV19 and J is TRBJ2-2, with 7 bases lining up with TRBD1. V lost 3 bases and J lost 6; bases outside the gene matches: 7. The CDR3 loop spans 15 amino acids. Germline V gene sequence: CDR1 LNHDA, CDR2 SQIVND (reference sequence). The full variable domain, in which reference TRBV19 and TRBJ2-2 provide the parts outside the CDR3, is DGGITQSPKYLFRKEGQNVTLSCEQNLNHDAMYWYRQDPGQGLRLIYYSQIVNDFQKGDIAEGYSVSREKKESFPLTVTSAQKNPTAFYLCASSIWDRAAGELFFGEGSRLTVL.